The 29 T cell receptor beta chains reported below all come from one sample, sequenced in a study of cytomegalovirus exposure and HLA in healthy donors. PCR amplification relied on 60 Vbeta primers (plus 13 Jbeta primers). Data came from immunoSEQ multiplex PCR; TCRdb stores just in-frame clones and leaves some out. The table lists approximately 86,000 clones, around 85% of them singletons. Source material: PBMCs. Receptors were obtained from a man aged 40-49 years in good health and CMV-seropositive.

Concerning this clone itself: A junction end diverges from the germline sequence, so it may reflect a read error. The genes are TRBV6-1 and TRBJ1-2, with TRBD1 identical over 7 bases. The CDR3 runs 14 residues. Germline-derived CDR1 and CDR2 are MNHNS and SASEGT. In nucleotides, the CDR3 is TGTGCCAGCAATGAAAGGGGGCGGAACTATGGCTACACCTTC. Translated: CASNERGRNYGYTF.

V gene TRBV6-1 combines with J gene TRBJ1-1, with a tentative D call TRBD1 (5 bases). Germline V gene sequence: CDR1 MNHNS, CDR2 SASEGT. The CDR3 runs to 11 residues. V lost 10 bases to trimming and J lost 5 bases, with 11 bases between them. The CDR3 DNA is TGTGCCACTTCAGGGTATACTGAAGCTTTCTTT. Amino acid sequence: CATSGYTEAFF.

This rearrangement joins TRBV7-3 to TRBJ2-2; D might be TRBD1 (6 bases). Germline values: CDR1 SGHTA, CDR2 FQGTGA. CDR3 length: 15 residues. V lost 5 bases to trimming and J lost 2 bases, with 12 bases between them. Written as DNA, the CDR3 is TGTGCCAGCAGCCAAAGGACAGCTAACACCGGGGAGCTGTTTTTT. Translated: CASSQRTANTGELFF.

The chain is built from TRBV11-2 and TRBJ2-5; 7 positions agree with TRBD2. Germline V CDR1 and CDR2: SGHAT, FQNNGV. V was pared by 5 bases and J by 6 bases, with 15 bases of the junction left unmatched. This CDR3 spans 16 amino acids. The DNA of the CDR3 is TGTGCCAGCAGCATCTACGGGACTACCCCGTATCAGACCCAGTACTTC. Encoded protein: CASSIYGTTPYQTQYF.

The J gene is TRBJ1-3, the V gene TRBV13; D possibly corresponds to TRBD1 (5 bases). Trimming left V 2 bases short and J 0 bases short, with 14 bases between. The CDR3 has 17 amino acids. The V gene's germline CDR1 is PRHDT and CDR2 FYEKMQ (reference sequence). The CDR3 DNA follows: TGTGCCAGCAGCTTATTCAAGGGGACTGCCTCTGGAAACACCATATATTTT. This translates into CASSLFKGTASGNTIYF.

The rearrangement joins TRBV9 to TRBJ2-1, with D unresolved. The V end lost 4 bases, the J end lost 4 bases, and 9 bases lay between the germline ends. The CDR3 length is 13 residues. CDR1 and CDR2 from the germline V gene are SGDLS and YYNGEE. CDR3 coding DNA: TGTGCCAGCAGCACCGACTTGTACAATGAGCAGTTCTTC. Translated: CASSTDLYNEQFF.

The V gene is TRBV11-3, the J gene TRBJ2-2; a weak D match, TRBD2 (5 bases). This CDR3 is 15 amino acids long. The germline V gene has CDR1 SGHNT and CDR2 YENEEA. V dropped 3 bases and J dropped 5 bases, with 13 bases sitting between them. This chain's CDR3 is CASSFDGVGTGELFF. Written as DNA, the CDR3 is TGTGCCAGCAGCTTCGACGGGGTTGGGACCGGGGAGCTGTTTTTT. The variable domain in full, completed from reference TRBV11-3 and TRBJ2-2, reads EAGVVQSPRYKIIEKKQPVAFWCNPISGHNTLYWYLQNLGQGPELLIRYENEEAVDDSQLPKDRFSAERLKGVDSTLKIQPAELGDSAVYLCASSFDGVGTGELFFGEGSRLTVL.

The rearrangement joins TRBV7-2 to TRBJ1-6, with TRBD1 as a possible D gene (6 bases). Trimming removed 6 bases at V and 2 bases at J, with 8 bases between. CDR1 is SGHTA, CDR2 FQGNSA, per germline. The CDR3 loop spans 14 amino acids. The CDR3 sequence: CASSRTAYNSPLHF. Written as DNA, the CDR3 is TGTGCCAGCAGTCGGACAGCCTATAATTCACCCCTCCACTTT.

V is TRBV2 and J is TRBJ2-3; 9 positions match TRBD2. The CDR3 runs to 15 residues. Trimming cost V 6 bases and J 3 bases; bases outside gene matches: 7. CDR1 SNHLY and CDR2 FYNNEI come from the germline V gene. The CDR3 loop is CASRLGLAGTDTQYF. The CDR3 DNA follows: TGTGCCAGCAGGCTGGGGCTAGCGGGGACAGATACGCAGTATTTT.

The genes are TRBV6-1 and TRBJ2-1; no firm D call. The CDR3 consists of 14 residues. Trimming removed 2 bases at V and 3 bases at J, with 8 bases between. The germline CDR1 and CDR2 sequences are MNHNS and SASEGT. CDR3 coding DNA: TGTGCCAGCAGTGAATTGCAGGTCTACAATGAGCAGTTCTTC. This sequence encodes CASSELQVYNEQFF.

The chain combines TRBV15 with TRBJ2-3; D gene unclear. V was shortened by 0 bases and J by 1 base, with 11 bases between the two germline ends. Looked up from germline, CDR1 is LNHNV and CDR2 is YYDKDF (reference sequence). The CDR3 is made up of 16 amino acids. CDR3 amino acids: CATSRDRALGTDTQYF. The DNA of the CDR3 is TGTGCCACCAGCAGAGATCGCGCTTTGGGCACAGATACGCAGTATTTT.

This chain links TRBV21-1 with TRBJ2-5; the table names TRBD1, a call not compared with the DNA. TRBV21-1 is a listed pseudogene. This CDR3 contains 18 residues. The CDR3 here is CASSKERQGTPTGETQYF. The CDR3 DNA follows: TGTGCCAGCAGCAAAGAACGGCAGGGAACCCCCACCGGGGAGACCCAGTACTTC.

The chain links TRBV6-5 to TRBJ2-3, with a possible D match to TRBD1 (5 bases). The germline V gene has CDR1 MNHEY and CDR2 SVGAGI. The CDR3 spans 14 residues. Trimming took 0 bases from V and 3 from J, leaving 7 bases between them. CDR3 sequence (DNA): TGTGCCAGCAGTTACTCCCAGGGAACAGATACGCAGTATTTT. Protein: CASSYSQGTDTQYF.

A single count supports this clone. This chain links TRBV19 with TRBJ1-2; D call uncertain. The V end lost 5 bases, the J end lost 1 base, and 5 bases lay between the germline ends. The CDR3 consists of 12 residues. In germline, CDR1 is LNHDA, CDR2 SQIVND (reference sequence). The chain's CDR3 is CASSSNNYGYTF. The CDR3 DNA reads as TGTGCCAGTAGTTCCAATAACTATGGCTACACCTTC.

CDR3 sequence reads: CASRPDRQGNQPQHF. In DNA, the CDR3 is TGTGCCAGCAGACCCGATAGACAGGGGAATCAGCCCCAGCATTTT. V is TRBV6-1 and J is TRBJ1-5; TRBD1 matches at 8 bases. Germline-derived CDR1 and CDR2 are MNHNS and SASEGT. Trimming took 6 bases from V and 4 from J; bases not matched to a gene: 8. The CDR3 sequence is 15 residues long.

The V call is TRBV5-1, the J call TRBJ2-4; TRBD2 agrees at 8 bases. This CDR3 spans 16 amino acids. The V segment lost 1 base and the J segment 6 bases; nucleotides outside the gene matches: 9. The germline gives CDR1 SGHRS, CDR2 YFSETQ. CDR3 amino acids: CASSLSPPRGGNIQYF. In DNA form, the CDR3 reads TGCGCCAGCAGCTTGTCCCCCCCCCGGGGGGGAAACATTCAGTACTTC.

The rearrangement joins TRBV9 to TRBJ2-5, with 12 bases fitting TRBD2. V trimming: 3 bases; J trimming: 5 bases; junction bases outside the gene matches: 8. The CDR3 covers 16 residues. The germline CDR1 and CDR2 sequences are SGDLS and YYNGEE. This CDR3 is CASSETSGGPRETQYF. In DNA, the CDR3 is TGTGCCAGCAGCGAGACTAGCGGGGGACCCAGGGAGACCCAGTACTTC. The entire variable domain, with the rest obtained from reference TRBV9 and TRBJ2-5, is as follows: DSGVTQTPKHLITATGQRVTLRCSPRSGDLSVYWYQQSLDQGLQFLIQYYNGEERAKGNILERFSAQQFPDLHSELNLSSLELGDSALYFCASSETSGGPRETQYFGPGTRLLVL.

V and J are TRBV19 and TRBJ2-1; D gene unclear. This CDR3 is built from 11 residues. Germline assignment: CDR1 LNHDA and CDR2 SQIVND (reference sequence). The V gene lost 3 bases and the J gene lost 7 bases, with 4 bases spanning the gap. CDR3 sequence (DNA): TGTGCCAGTAGTATGAGGAATGAGCAGTTCTTC. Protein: CASSMRNEQFF.

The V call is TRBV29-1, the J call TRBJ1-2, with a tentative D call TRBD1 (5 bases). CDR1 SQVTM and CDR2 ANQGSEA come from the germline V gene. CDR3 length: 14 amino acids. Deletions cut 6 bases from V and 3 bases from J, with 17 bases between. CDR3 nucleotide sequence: TGCAGCGTCAGAAAACCCGGGACTGACTATGGCTACACCTTC. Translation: CSVRKPGTDYGYTF.

The CDR3: CASSISDGTTNTGELFF. CDR3 bases: TGTGCCAGCAGCATCTCGGACGGGACTACGAACACCGGGGAGCTGTTTTTT. This sequence joins TRBV21-1 and TRBJ2-2; no DNA check was done on the table's D call, TRBD2. TRBV21-1 has pseudogene status. CDR3 size: 17 residues.

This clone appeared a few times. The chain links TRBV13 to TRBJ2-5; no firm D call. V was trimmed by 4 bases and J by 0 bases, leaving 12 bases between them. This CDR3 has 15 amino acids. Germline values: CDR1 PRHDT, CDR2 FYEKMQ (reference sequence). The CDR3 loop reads CASSSRFENQETQYF. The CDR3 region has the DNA TGTGCCAGCAGCTCCAGATTCGAAAACCAAGAGACCCAGTACTTC.

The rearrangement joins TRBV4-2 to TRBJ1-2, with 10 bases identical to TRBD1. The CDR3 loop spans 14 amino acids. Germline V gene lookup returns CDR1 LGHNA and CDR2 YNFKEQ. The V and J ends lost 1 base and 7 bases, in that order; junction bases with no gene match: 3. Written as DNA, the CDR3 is TGTGCCAGCAGCCAAGCTGACAGGGGGCCTGGCTACACCTTC. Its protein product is CASSQADRGPGYTF.

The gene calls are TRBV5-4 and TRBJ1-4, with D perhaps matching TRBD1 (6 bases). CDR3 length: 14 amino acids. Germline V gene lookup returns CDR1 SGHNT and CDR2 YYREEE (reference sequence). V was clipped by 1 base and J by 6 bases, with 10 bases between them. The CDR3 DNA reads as TGTGCCAGCAGCTTGCAGGGGCTCGATGAAAAACTGTTTTTT. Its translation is CASSLQGLDEKLFF.

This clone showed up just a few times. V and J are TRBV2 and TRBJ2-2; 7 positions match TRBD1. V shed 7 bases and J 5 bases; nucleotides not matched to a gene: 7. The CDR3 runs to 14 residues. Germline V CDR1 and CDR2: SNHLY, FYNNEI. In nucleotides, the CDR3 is TGTGCCAGCAAAGACAGGGACACAACCGGGGAGCTGTTTTTT. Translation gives CASKDRDTTGELFF.

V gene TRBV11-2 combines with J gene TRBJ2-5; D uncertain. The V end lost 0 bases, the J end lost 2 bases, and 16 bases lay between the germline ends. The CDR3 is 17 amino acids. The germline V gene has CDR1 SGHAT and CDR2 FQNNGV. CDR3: CASSLDSERRIQETQYF. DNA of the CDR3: TGTGCCAGCAGCTTAGACTCCGAACGCAGGATACAAGAGACCCAGTACTTC. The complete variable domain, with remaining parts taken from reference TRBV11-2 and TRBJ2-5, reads EAGVAQSPRYKIIEKRQSVAFWCNPISGHATLYWYQQILGQGPKLLIQFQNNGVVDDSQLPKDRFSAERLKGVDSTLKIQPAKLEDSAVYLCASSLDSERRIQETQYFGPGTRLLVL.

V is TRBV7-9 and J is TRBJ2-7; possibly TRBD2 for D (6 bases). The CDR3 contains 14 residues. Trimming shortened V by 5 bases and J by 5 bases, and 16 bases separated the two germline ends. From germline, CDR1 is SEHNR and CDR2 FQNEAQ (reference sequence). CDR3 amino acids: CASSPDLASDEQYF. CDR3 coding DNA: TGTGCCAGCAGCCCAGACCTAGCGAGCGACGAGCAGTACTTC.

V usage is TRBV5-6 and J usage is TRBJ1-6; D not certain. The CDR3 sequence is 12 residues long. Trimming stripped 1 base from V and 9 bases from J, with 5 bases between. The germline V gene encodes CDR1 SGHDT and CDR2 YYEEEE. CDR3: CASSLMSSPLHF. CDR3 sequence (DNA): TGTGCCAGCAGCTTGATGAGTTCACCCCTCCACTTT.

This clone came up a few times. The CDR3 loop is CASSATGFLGYTF. The DNA for the CDR3 is TGTGCCAGCAGCGCGACAGGGTTTCTTGGCTACACCTTC. The chain couples TRBV9 to TRBJ1-2, with 7 bases fitting TRBD1. The CDR3 spans 13 residues. Germline CDR1 SGDLS, CDR2 YYNGEE. The ends lost 3 bases at V and 7 bases at J; junction bases unmatched: 6.

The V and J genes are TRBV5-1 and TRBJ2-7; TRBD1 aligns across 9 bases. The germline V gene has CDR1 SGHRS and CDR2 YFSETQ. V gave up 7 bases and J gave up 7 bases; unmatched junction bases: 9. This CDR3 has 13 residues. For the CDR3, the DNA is TGCGCCAGCCACCCGGGACAGGGCCAAGAGCAGTACTTC. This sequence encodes CASHPGQGQEQYF. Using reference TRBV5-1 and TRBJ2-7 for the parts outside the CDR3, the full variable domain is KAGVTQTPRYLIKTRGQQVTLSCSPISGHRSVSWYQQTPGQGLQFLFEYFSETQRNKGNFPGRFSGRQFSNSRSEMNVSTLELGDSALYLCASHPGQGQEQYFGPGTRLTVT.